A single sample gave rise to the 10 T cell receptor beta chains below, sequenced in a study of T cell responses to AZD1222 COVID-19 vaccine. TCRdb keeps only in-frame clones here, not all; method: immunoSEQ multiplex PCR. The repertoire holds about 66,000 clones, 88% seen once, with around 4.4% in the top ten. This specimen consisted of peripheral blood, obtained 28 days after the second dose of the MenACWY control vaccine. These TCRs come from an adult who received the MenACWY meningococcal vaccine as a control.

The rearrangement uses TRBV5-1 and TRBJ1-5; D perhaps matches TRBD1 (5 bases). The germline V gene encodes CDR1 SGHRS and CDR2 YFSETQ. V lost 4 bases to trimming and J lost 5 bases, with 13 bases between them. This CDR3 region has 14 residues. CDR3 in DNA: TGCGCCAGCAGCCCGGGAGGGGACCATCAGCCCCAGCATTTT. This encodes CASSPGGDHQPQHF.

This chain joins TRBV18 and TRBJ1-4; D gene uncertain. Between the trimmed V and J ends, which lost 2 bases and 0 bases, there was a span of 4 bases. The CDR3 spans 14 residues. Germline V lookup: CDR1 KGHSH, CDR2 LQKENI. CDR3 sequence (DNA): TGTGCCAGCTCACCATATGCAACTAATGAAAAACTGTTTTTT. It translates to CASSPYATNEKLFF.

V is TRBV4-3 and J is TRBJ1-2; possibly TRBD1 for D (6 bases). This CDR3 is 16 amino acids long. V was clipped by 1 base and J by 0 bases, with 12 bases between them. Germline V gives CDR1 LGHNA, CDR2 YSLEER. The CDR3 spells CASSQVQGSANYGYTF. DNA for the CDR3: TGCGCCAGCAGCCAAGTACAGGGATCAGCTAACTATGGCTACACCTTC.

The chain employs TRBV7-9 and TRBJ1-2; 9 bases map to TRBD1. This CDR3 has 14 residues. CDR1 and CDR2 (germline): SEHNR, FQNEAQ (reference sequence). The V and J ends lost 7 bases and 8 bases, in that order; junction bases with no gene match: 11. CDR3 amino acids: CASTSPGQGYGYTF. The CDR3 bases are TGTGCCAGCACCTCCCCGGGACAGGGCTACGGCTACACCTTC.

The V gene is TRBV28, the J gene TRBJ2-3; D is possibly TRBD1 (5 bases). Trimming removed 5 bases from V and 2 bases from J, with 20 bases in between. The germline CDR1 and CDR2 sequences are MDHEN and SYDVKM. This CDR3 has 17 amino acids. CDR3 region: CASSTPLGIGDTDTQYF. The CDR3 DNA reads as TGTGCCAGCAGTACCCCCTTGGGGATAGGGGACACAGATACGCAGTATTTT.

The chain carries TRBV5-1 and TRBJ2-2; 8 nucleotides match TRBD2. The CDR3 is 16 amino acids. V shed 0 bases, J shed 1 base, and the junction held 2 bases outside the gene matches. The germline gives CDR1 SGHRS, CDR2 YFSETQ. This chain's CDR3 is CASSLGAGVNTGELFF. CDR3 DNA: TGCGCCAGCAGCTTGGGAGCGGGAGTGAACACCGGGGAGCTGTTTTTT.

The gene calls are TRBV5-1 and TRBJ2-3, with D perhaps matching TRBD1 (6 bases). The V gene's germline CDR1 is SGHRS and CDR2 YFSETQ. CDR3 length equals 16 residues. Trimming shortened V by 0 bases and J by 2 bases, and 13 bases separated the two germline ends. The CDR3 here is CASSLEGRGNTDTQYF. CDR3 coding DNA: TGCGCCAGCAGCTTGGAGGGCAGGGGAAACACAGATACGCAGTATTTT.

V and J are TRBV6-5 and TRBJ1-3; D unclear. Germline CDR1 is MNHEY and CDR2 is SVGAGI. Trimming took 0 bases from V and 5 from J, leaving 8 bases between them. CDR3 length: 14 amino acids. CDR3 DNA sequence: TGTGCCAGCAGTTACTCGGCCAAGCGAAACACCATATATTTT. Protein product: CASSYSAKRNTIYF.

This clone was observed a handful of times. The chain recombines TRBV4-1 with TRBJ1-6; tentatively, D is TRBD1 (6 bases). The CDR3 runs 14 residues. Trimming took 1 base from V and 6 from J, leaving 7 bases between them. Germline V gene lookup returns CDR1 MGHRA and CDR2 YSYEKL. The CDR3 protein is CASSQVGGNSPLHF. The DNA for the CDR3 is TGCGCCAGCAGCCAAGTAGGGGGTAATTCACCCCTCCACTTT.

The sample holds one count of this clone. This chain links TRBV4-2 with TRBJ2-3, with 9 bases aligning to TRBD1. Losses at the gene ends were 4 bases for V and 0 bases for J; bases not matched to a gene: 2. The CDR3 totals 15 residues. Per germline, CDR1 LGHNA and CDR2 YNFKEQ. CDR3 coding DNA: TGTGCCAGCAGCCCCGGGACAGGGAGCACAGATACGCAGTATTTT. It translates to CASSPGTGSTDTQYF.